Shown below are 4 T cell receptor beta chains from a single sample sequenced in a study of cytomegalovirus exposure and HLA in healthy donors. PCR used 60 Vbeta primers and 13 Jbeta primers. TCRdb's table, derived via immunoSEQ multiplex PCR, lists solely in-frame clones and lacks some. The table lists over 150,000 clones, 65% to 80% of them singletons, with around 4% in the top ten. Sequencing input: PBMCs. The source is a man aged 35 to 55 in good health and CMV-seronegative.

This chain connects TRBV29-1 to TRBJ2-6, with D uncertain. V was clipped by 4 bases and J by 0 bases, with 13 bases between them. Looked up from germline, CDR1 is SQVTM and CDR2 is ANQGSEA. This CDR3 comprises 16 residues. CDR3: CSVAGELFSGANVLTF. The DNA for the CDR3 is TGCAGCGTTGCTGGAGAGTTATTCTCTGGGGCCAACGTCCTGACTTTC. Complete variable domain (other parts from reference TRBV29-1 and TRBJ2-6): SAVISQKPSRDICQRGTSLTIQCQVDSQVTMMFWYRQQPGQSLTLIATANQGSEATYESGFVIDKFPISRPNLTFSTLTVSNMSPEDSSIYLCSVAGELFSGANVLTFGAGSRLTVL.

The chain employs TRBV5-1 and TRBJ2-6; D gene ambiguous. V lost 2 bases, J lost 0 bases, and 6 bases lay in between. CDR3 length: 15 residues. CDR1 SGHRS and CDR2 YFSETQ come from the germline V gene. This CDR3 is CASSFAVSGANVLTF. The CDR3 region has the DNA TGCGCCAGCAGCTTCGCGGTCTCTGGGGCCAACGTCCTGACTTTC.

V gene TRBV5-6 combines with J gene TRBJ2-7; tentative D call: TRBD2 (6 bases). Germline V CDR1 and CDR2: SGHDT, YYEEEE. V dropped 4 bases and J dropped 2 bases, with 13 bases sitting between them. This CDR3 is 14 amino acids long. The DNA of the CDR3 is TGTGCCAGCAGCCCGCGGGGCCTCCCCTACGAGCAGTACTTC. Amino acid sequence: CASSPRGLPYEQYF. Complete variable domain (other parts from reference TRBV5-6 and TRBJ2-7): DAGVTQSPTHLIKTRGQQVTLRCSPKSGHDTVSWYQQALGQGPQFIFQYYEEEERQRGNFPDRFSGHQFPNYSSELNVNALLLGDSALYLCASSPRGLPYEQYFGPGTRLTVT.

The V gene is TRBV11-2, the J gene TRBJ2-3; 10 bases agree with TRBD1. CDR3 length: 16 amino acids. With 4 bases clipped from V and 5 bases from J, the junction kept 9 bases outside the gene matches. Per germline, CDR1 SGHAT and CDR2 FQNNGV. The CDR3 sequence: CASSSYRDRGIDTQYF. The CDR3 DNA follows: TGTGCCAGCAGCTCATACCGGGACAGGGGAATAGATACGCAGTATTTT. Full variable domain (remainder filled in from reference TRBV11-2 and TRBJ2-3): EAGVAQSPRYKIIEKRQSVAFWCNPISGHATLYWYQQILGQGPKLLIQFQNNGVVDDSQLPKDRFSAERLKGVDSTLKIQPAKLEDSAVYLCASSSYRDRGIDTQYFGPGTRLTVL.